Below are 14 T cell receptor beta chains sequenced from a single sample in a study of CD8+ T cells in alopecia areata. After isolation, RNA underwent reverse transcription to generate cDNA as the sequencing template. Some clones are missing from TCRdb's copy, which holds only in-frame ones; the method was immunoSEQ multiplex PCR. The sample gives roughly 150,000 clones, 50% to 65% of which show up once; less than 5% is in the top ten. Sequenced sample: CD4+ T cells sorted from blood. The receptors originated from a human donor in good health.

This clone was counted a few times. The chain recombines TRBV5-6 with TRBJ2-7, with 9 nucleotides matching TRBD1. From germline, CDR1 is SGHDT and CDR2 YYEEEE. The CDR3 spans 15 residues. J gave up 2 bases and V 4 bases, and 7 bases lay outside the gene matches. Here the CDR3 DNA reads TGTGCCAGCAGCCCCGAGGGACAGGGTCCCTACGAGCAGTACTTC. Translation gives CASSPEGQGPYEQYF.

This clone showed up just once. This chain links TRBV29-1 with TRBJ1-2, with 8 bases identical to TRBD1. This CDR3 region has 14 residues. The V segment lost 2 bases and the J segment 4 bases; nucleotides outside the gene matches: 6. From germline, CDR1 is SQVTM and CDR2 ANQGSEA. The CDR3 is CSVERQGLGYGYTF. The CDR3 nucleotides are TGCAGCGTTGAACGACAGGGGTTGGGCTATGGCTACACCTTC. Full variable domain (remainder filled in from reference TRBV29-1 and TRBJ1-2): SAVISQKPSRDICQRGTSLTIQCQVDSQVTMMFWYRQQPGQSLTLIATANQGSEATYESGFVIDKFPISRPNLTFSTLTVSNMSPEDSSIYLCSVERQGLGYGYTFGSGTRLTVV.

V is TRBV29-1 and J is TRBJ2-5; tentatively, D is TRBD2 (5 bases). This CDR3 is 11 amino acids long. The germline V gene encodes CDR1 SQVTM and CDR2 ANQGSEA. V gave up 7 bases and J gave up 5 bases, with 11 bases separating them. The CDR3 loop reads CSGGPHETQYF. The CDR3 DNA follows: TGCAGCGGCGGGCCCCACGAGACCCAGTACTTC.

The V and J genes are TRBV10-3 and TRBJ2-7; TRBD2 aligns across 10 bases. CDR1 and CDR2 from the germline V gene are ENHRY and SYGVKD. The CDR3 extends over 15 amino acids. V trimming: 7 bases; J trimming: 6 bases; junction bases outside the gene matches: 12. CDR3 sequence: CAIITLAGLTLEQYF. Here the CDR3 DNA reads TGTGCCATCATTACACTAGCGGGATTAACTCTCGAGCAGTACTTC.

This rearrangement joins TRBV30 to TRBJ1-1, with a possible D match to TRBD1 (5 bases). V lost 3 bases and J 2 bases, leaving 10 bases between the germline ends. Germline V gives CDR1 GTSNPN, CDR2 SVGIG (reference sequence). This CDR3 has 13 amino acids. The CDR3 is CAWSTQGNTEAFF. The DNA for the CDR3 is TGTGCCTGGAGCACCCAGGGAAACACTGAAGCTTTCTTT.

This clone has a handful of counts. The V and J genes are TRBV29-1 and TRBJ2-1, with TRBD2 as a possible D gene (7 bases). Trimming pared 3 bases from V and 2 bases from J, leaving 14 bases between. This CDR3 is 15 amino acids long. The V gene's germline CDR1 is SQVTM and CDR2 ANQGSEA. CDR3 DNA sequence: TGCAGCGTTGAGGGTGGGAGGGACACCTACAATGAGCAGTTCTTC. Encoded protein: CSVEGGRDTYNEQFF.

V is TRBV29-1 and J is TRBJ2-3; D is uncertain. The CDR3 consists of 12 residues. V lost 4 bases to trimming and J lost 0 bases, with 5 bases between them. Germline V gene sequence: CDR1 SQVTM, CDR2 ANQGSEA. The CDR3 region is CSVVSSTDTQYF. Written as DNA, the CDR3 is TGCAGCGTTGTTTCCAGCACAGATACGCAGTATTTT.

The chain has TRBV4-2 and TRBJ2-1; 12 positions match TRBD2. Trimming cost V 0 bases and J 9 bases; bases outside gene matches: 9. CDR1 is LGHNA, CDR2 YNFKEQ, per germline. The CDR3 has 17 amino acids. CDR3 amino acids: CASSQDLLAGGGGEQFF. CDR3 coding DNA: TGTGCCAGCAGCCAAGATCTCCTAGCGGGAGGGGGGGGTGAGCAGTTCTTC.

V gene TRBV6-1 combines with J gene TRBJ2-2, with D possibly being TRBD1 or TRBD2 (5 bases each). Germline V CDR1 and CDR2: MNHNS, SASEGT. The CDR3 has 15 amino acids. V lost 6 bases and J lost 5, with 16 bases in between. In DNA, the CDR3 is TGTGCCAGCAGGACCGGGTGGGGGAGAACCGGGGAGCTGTTTTTT. Protein: CASRTGWGRTGELFF.

CDR3 sequence (DNA): TGTGCCAGCAGTGAATCAGGGCGTGAGACCCAGTACTTC. It is translated as CASSESGRETQYF. This chain links TRBV25-1 with TRBJ2-5; a weak D match, TRBD1 (5 bases). Trimming left V 1 base short and J 5 bases short, with 8 bases between. CDR3 length: 13 residues. From germline, CDR1 is MGHDK and CDR2 SYGVNS.

The rearrangement joins TRBV7-9 to TRBJ1-1; D might be TRBD1 (6 bases). Deletions cut 5 bases from V and 1 base from J, with 17 bases between. This CDR3 is 16 amino acids long. CDR1 is SEHNR and CDR2 is FQNEAQ in the germline V gene (reference sequence). The CDR3 sequence: CASSQRGSFGNTEAFF. The DNA of the CDR3 is TGTGCCAGCAGCCAAAGGGGGTCCTTTGGGAACACTGAAGCTTTCTTT.

The chain couples TRBV25-1 to TRBJ1-4; no clear D. The germline CDR1 and CDR2 sequences are MGHDK and SYGVNS. The CDR3 is 12 amino acids. Deletions cut 2 bases from V and 8 bases from J, with 6 bases between. The CDR3 sequence is CASSEGSEKLFF. CDR3 coding DNA: TGTGCCAGCAGTGAAGGTTCCGAAAAACTGTTTTTT.

The V call is TRBV29-1, the J call TRBJ2-1; maybe TRBD2 (6 bases). V was cut by 6 bases and J by 10 bases, with 16 bases left in between. The CDR3 length is 12 residues. Germline CDR1 SQVTM, CDR2 ANQGSEA. The CDR3 loop reads CSVRRGTDEQFF. The CDR3 region has the DNA TGCAGCGTCCGCAGAGGGACTGACGAGCAGTTCTTC.

This clone has just a few counts. This chain connects TRBV29-1 to TRBJ2-7; D uncertain. V lost 2 bases and J lost 4, with 9 bases in between. The CDR3 has 12 residues. From germline, CDR1 is SQVTM and CDR2 ANQGSEA. Here the CDR3 DNA reads TGCAGCGTTGAACGCGGCGGTTACGAGCAGTACTTC. This sequence encodes CSVERGGYEQYF.